One and the same sample provided the 3 T cell receptor beta chains below, sequenced in a study of T cells expressing NK-cell markers. TCRdb reprocessed the 5' RACE reads and keeps a single row for each CDR3 protein, giving no DNA. This sample's table has 200,000 to 300,000 distinct CDR3 sequences. The specimen was blood T cells: a sorted CD56 or NKG2C T cell subset, CD4+ or CD8+ T cells, or bulk PBMC T cells (not recorded which). The receptors were sampled from a man aged 18 to 30 in good health.

The V gene is TRBV20-1, the J gene TRBJ2-2; TCRdb designates TRBD2, a call that cannot be tested without DNA. The CDR3 loop spans 14 amino acids. Germline-derived CDR1 and CDR2 are DFQATT and SNEGSKA (reference sequence). The CDR3 loop is CSARPSGITGELFF.

The V and J genes are TRBV5-5 and TRBJ2-2. The CDR3 spans 13 residues. Germline V gene data show CDR1 as SGHKS and CDR2 as YYEKEE (reference sequence). CDR3: CASSASATGELFF. The whole variable domain, filled in from reference TRBV5-5 and TRBJ2-2, reads DAGVTQSPTHLIKTRGQQVTLRCSPISGHKSVSWYQQVLGQGPQFIFQYYEKEERGRGNFPDRFSARQFPNYSSELNVNALLLGDSALYLCASSASATGELFFGEGSRLTVL.

The chain employs TRBV30 and TRBJ1-1. Germline V lookup: CDR1 GTSNPN, CDR2 SVGIG (reference sequence). The CDR3 totals 12 residues. The CDR3 spells CASRLGNTEAFF.